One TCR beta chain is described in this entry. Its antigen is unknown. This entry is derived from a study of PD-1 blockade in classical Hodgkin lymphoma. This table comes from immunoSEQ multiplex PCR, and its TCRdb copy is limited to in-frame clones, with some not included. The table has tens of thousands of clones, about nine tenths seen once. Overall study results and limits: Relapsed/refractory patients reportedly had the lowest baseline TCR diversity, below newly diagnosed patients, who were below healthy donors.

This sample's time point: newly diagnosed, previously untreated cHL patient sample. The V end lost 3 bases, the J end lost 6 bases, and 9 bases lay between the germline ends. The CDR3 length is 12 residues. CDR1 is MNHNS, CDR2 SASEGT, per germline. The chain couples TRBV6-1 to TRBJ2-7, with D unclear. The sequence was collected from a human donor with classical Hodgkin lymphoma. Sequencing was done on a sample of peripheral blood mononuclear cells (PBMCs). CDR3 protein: CASSDLSAEQYF. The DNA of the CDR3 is TGTGCCAGCAGTGATCTTTCCGCCGAGCAGTACTTC.